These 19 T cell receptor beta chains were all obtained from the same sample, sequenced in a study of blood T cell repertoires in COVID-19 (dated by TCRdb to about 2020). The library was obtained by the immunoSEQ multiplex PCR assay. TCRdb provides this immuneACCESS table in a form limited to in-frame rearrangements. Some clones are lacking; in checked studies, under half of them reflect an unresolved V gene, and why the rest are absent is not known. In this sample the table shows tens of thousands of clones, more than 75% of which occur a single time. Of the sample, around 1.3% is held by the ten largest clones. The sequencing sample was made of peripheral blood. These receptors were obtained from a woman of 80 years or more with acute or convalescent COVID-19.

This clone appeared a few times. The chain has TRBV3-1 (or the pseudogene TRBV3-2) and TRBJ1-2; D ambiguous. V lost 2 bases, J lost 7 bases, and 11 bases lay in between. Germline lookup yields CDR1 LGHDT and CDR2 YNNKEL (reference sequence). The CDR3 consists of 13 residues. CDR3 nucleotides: TGTGCCAGCAGCCAAAGAGGAAGTGGTGGCTACACCTTC. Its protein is CASSQRGSGGYTF.

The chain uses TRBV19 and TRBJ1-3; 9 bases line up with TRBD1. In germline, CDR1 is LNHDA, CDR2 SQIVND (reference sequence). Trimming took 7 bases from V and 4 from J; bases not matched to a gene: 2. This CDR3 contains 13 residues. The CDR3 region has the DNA TGTGCCAGTAAGGACAGGGGAGGAAACACCATATATTTT. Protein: CASKDRGGNTIYF.

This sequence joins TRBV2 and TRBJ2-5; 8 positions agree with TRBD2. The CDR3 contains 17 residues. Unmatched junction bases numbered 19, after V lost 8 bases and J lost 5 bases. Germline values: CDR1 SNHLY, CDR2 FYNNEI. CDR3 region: CASLHGGAGPRFETQYF. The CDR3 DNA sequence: TGTGCCAGCCTTCACGGGGGGGCCGGCCCAAGGTTTGAGACCCAGTACTTC.

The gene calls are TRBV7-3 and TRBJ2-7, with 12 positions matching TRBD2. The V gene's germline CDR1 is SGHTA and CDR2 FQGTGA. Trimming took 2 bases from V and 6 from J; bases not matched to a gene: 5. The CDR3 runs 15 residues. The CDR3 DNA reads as TGTGCCAGCAGCTTACTAGCGGGGGGGCCAGGCGAGCAGTACTTC. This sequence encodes CASSLLAGGPGEQYF.

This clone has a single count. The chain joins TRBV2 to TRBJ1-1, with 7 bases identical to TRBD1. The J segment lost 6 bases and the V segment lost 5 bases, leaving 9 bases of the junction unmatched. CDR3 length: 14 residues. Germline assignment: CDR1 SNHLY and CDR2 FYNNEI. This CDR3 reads CASSLDRPHPEAFF. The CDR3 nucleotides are TGTGCCAGCAGTTTGGACAGGCCGCACCCTGAAGCTTTCTTT.

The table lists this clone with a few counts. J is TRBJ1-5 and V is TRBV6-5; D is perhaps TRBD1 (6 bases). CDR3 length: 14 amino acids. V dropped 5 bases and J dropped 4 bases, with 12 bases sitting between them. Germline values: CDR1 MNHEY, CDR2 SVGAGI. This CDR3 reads CASSQGQMNQPQHF. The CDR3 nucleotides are TGTGCCAGCAGTCAGGGGCAGATGAATCAGCCCCAGCATTTT.

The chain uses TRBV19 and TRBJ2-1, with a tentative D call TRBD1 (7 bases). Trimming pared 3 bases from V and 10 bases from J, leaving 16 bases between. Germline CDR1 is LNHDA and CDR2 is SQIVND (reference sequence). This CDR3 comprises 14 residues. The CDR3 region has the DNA TGTGCCAGTAGTATGCTCCAGGGGGGAACAGAGCAGTTCTTC. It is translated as CASSMLQGGTEQFF.

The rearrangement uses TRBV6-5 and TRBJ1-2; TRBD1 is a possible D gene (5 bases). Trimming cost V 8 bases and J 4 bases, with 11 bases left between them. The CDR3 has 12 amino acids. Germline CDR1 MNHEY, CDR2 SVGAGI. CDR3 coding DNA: TGTGCCAGCTTTGCAGGGCGCTATGGCTACACCTTC. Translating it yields CASFAGRYGYTF.

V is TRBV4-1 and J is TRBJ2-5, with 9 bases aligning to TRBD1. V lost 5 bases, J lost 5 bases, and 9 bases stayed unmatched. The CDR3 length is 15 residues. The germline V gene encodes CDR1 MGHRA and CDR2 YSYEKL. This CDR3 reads CASSSGQGLWETQYF. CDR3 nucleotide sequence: TGCGCCAGCAGCTCGGGACAGGGTTTATGGGAGACCCAGTACTTC.

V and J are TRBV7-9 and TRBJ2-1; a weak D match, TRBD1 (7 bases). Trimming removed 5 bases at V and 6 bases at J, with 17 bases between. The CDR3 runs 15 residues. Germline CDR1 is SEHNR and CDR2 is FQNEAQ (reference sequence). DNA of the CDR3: TGTGCCAGCAGCCCAGGCCAGGGGGGCCTCAATGAGCAGTTCTTC. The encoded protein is CASSPGQGGLNEQFF.

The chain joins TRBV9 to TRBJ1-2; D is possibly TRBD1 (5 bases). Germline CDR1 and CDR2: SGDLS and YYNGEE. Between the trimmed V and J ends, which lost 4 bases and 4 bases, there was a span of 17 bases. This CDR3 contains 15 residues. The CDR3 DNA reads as TGTGCCAGCAGCCCCCCAAGCGGAGGGACCTATGGCTACACCTTC. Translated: CASSPPSGGTYGYTF.

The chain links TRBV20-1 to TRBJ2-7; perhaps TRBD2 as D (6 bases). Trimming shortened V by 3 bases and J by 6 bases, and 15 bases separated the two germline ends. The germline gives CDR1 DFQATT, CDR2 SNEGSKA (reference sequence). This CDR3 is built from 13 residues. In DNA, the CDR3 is TGCAGTGCTAGTCCGGGAGAGGTATCCGAGCAGTACTTC. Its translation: CSASPGEVSEQYF.

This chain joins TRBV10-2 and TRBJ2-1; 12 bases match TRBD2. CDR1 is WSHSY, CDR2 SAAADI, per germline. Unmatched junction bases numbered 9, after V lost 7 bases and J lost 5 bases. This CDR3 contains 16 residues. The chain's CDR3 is CASIDPPSGRDNEQFF. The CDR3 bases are TGCGCCAGCATTGACCCCCCTAGCGGGAGGGACAATGAGCAGTTCTTC.

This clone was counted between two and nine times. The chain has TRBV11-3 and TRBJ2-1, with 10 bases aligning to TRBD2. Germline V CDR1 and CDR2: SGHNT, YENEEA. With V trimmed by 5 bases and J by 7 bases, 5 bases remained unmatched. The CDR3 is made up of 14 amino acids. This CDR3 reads CASSLTSGVNEQFF. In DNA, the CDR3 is TGTGCCAGCAGCCTAACTAGCGGGGTAAATGAGCAGTTCTTC.

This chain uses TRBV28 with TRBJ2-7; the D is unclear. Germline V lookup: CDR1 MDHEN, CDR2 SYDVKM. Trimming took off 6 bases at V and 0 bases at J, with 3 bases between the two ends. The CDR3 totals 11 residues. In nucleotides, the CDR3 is TGTGCCAGCAGGAGCTCCTACGAGCAGTACTTC. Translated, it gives CASRSSYEQYF.

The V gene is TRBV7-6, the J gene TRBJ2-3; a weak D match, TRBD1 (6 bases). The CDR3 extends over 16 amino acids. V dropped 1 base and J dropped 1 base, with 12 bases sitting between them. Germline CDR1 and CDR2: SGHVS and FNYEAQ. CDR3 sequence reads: CASSLGAGAGTDTQYF. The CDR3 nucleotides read TGTGCCAGCAGCTTAGGGGCAGGGGCTGGCACAGATACGCAGTATTTT. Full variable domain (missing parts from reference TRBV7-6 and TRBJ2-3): GAGVSQSPRYKVTKRGQDVALRCDPISGHVSLYWYRQALGQGPEFLTYFNYEAQQDKSGLPNDRFSAERPEGSISTLTIQRTEQRDSAMYRCASSLGAGAGTDTQYFGPGTRLTVL.

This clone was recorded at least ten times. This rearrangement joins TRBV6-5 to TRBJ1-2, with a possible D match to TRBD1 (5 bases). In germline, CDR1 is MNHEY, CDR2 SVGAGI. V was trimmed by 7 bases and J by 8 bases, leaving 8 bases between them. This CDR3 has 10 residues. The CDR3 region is CASTKGGYTF. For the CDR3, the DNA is TGTGCCAGCACCAAGGGGGGCTACACCTTC.

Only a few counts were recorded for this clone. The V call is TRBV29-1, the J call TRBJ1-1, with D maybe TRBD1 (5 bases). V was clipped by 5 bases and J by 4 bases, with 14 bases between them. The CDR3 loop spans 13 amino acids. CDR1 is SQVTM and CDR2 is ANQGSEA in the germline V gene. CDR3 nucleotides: TGCAGCGTTTTCAGGGCGGGAGGCACTGAAGCTTTCTTT. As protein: CSVFRAGGTEAFF.

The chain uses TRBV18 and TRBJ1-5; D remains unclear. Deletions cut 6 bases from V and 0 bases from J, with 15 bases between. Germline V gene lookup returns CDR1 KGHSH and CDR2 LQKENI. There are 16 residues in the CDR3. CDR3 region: CASSSGGVGSNQPQHF. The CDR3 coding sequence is TGTGCCAGCTCCTCGGGTGGAGTCGGTAGCAATCAGCCCCAGCATTTT.